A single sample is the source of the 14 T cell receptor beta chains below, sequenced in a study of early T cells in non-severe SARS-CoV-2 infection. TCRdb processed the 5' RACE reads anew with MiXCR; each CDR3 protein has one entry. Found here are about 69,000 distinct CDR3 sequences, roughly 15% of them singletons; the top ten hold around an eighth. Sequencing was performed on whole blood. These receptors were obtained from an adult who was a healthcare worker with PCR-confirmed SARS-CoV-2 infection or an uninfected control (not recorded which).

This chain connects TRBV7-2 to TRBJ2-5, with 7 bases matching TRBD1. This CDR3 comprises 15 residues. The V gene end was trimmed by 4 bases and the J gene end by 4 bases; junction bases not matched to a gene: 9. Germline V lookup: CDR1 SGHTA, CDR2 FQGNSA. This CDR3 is CASSSKDRLGETQYF. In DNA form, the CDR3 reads TGTGCCAGCAGCTCCAAGGACAGGTTGGGAGAGACCCAGTACTTC.

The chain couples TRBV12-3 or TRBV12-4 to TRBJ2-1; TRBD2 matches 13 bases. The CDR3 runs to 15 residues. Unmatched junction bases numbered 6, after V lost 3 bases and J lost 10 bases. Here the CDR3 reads CASSFTSGGAYEQFF. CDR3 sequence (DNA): TGTGCCAGCAGTTTTACTAGCGGGGGGGCGTACGAGCAGTTCTTC.

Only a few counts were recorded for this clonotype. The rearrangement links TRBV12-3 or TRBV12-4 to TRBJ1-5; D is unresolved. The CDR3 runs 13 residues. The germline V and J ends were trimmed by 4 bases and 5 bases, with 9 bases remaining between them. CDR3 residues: CASSYKEYQPQHF. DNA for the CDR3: TGTGCCAGCAGTTATAAGGAGTATCAGCCCCAGCATTTT.

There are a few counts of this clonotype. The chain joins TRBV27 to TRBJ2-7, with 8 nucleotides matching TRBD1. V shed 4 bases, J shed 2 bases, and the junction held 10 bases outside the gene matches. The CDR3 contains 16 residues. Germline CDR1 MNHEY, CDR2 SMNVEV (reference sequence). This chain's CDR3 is CASSSLDRAIPYEQYF. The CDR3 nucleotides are TGTGCCAGCAGTTCCTTGGACAGGGCCATCCCCTACGAGCAGTACTTC.

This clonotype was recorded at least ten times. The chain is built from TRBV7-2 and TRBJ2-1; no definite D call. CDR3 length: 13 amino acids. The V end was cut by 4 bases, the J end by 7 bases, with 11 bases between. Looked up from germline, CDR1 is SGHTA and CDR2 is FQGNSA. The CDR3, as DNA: TGTGCCAGCAGCTCAAATAGAGAAAATGAGCAGTTCTTC. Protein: CASSSNRENEQFF. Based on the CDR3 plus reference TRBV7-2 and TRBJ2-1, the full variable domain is GAGVSQSPSNKVTEKGKDVELRCDPISGHTALYWYRQSLGQGLEFLIYFQGNSAPDKSGLPSDRFSAERTGGSVSTLTIQRTQQEDSAVYLCASSSNRENEQFFGPGTRLTVL.

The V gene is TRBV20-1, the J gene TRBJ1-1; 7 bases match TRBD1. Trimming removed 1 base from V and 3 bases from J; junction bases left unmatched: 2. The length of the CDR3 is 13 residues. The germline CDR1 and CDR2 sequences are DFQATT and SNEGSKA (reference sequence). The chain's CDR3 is CSARGQGDTEAFF. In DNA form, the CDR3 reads TGCAGTGCTAGAGGACAGGGCGACACTGAAGCTTTCTTT.

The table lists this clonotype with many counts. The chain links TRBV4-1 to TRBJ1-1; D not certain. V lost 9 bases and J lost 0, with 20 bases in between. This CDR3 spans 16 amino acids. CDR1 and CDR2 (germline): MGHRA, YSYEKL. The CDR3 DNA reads TGCGCCAGTAGTATAGGGTGGACGGTCATGAACACTGAAGCTTTCTTT. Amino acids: CASSIGWTVMNTEAFF.

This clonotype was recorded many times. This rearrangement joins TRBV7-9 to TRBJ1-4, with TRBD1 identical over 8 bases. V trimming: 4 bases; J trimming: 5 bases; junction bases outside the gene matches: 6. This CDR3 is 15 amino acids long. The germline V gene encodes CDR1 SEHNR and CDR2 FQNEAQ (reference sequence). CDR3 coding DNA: TGTGCCAGCAGCTCCCACAGGGGGGAGAATGAAAAACTGTTTTTT. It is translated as CASSSHRGENEKLFF. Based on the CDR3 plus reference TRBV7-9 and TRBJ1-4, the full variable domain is DTGVSQNPRHKITKRGQNVTFRCDPISEHNRLYWYRQTLGQGPEFLTYFQNEAQLEKSRLLSDRFSAERPKGSFSTLEIQRTEQGDSAMYLCASSSHRGENEKLFFGSGTQLSVL.

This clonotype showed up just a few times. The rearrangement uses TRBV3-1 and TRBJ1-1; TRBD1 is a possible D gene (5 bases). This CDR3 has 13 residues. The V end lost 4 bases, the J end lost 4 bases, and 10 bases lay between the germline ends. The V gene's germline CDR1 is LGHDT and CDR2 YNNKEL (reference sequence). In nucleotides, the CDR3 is TGTGCCAGCAGCCCCGCGGGGGGCACTGAAGCTTTCTTT. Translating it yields CASSPAGGTEAFF.

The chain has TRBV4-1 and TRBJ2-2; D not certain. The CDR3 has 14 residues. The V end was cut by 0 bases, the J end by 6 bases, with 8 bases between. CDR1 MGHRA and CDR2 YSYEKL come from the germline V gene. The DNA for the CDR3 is TGCGCCAGCAGCCAAGATAAGGTCCCCGGGGAGCTGTTTTTT. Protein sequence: CASSQDKVPGELFF.

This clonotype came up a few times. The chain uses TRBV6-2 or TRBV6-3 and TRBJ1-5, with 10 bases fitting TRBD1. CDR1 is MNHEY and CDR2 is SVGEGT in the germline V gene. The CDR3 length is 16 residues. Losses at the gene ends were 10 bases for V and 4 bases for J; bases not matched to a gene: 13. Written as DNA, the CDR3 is TGTGCCACCTTCACCGGGACAGGGGTCTTTAATCAGCCCCAGCATTTT. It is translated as CATFTGTGVFNQPQHF.

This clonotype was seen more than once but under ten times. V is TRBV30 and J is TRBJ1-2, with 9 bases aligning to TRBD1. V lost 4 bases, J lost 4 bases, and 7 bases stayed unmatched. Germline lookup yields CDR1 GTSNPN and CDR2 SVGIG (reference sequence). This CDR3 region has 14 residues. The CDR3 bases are TGTGCCTGGAACCCCGGGACAGGGTCCTATGGCTACACCTTC. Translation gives CAWNPGTGSYGYTF.

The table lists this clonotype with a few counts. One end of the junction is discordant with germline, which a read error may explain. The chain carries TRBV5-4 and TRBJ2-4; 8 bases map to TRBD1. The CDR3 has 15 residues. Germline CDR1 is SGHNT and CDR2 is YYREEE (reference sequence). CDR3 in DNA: TGTGCCAGCAGCTTGGGTCCAGGGGGCAAAGACATTCAGTACTTC. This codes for CASSLGPGGKDIQYF.

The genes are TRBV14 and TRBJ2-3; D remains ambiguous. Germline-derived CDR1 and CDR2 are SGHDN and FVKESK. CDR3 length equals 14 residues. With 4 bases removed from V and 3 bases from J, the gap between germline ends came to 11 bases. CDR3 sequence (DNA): TGTGCCAGCAGCCGGTTCTTAGAAACAGATACGCAGTATTTT. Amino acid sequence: CASSRFLETDTQYF.